Described below is a single T cell receptor (beta chain) sequence and its context. Antigen: not known. The data were taken from a study of cytomegalovirus exposure and HLA in healthy donors. Study-wide results and caveats: There were several of the most significant clusters that appeared linked to common viral pathogens in a later analysis.

Amplification used 60 Vbeta primers and 13 Jbeta primers. Assay used: immunoSEQ multiplex PCR; TCRdb lists only in-frame clones, some missing. The data show around 84,000 clones, about 78% seen once. CDR1 and CDR2 (germline): MDHEN, SYDVKM. The CDR3 totals 15 residues. With 1 base removed from V and 7 bases from J, the gap between germline ends came to 16 bases. The sample taken for sequencing was PBMCs. This receptor was identified in a man between 45 and 60 years old in good health and CMV-seronegative. The chain is built from TRBV28 and TRBJ1-1; TRBD1 might be the D (6 bases). CDR3: CASSLFRTELREAFF. The CDR3 DNA reads as TGTGCCAGCAGTTTATTTAGGACAGAGCTACGTGAAGCTTTCTTT.